This T cell receptor beta chain was observed in a study of blood T cells in healthy people across ages. Study results and caveats: In the absence of known donor CMV status, changes in expanded clonotypes were possibly confounded. The lack of PBMC sorting stopped any conclusive naive versus antigen-experienced comparison.

V lost 4 bases and J lost 15; bases outside the gene matches: 12. The germline V gene encodes CDR1 SGHTA and CDR2 FQGTGA. The CDR3 sequence is 16 residues long. Next came a second PCR, run for 7 to 11 cycles, which used a sample-barcoded 5' primer along with a J-beta primer mix. Via MiXCR, TCRdb re-called the 5' RACE reads, giving one row per CDR3 protein. The top ten clones hold under 25% of a sample with fewer than 2 million distinct CDR3 sequences, about 39% of them seen once. With regard to this clonotype: Antigen unknown.

The clonotype comes from a human donor in good health. The source material was blood. The chain links TRBV7-3 to TRBJ2-1, with 16 bases fitting TRBD2. The CDR3 DNA follows: TGTGCCAGCAGCTCCGTGTCGGGACTAGCGGGGGGGCAGGCGTTCTTC. It codes for CASSSVSGLAGGQAFF. The complete variable domain, with remaining parts taken from reference TRBV7-3 and TRBJ2-1, reads GAGVSQTPSNKVTEKGKYVELRCDPISGHTALYWYRQSLGQGPEFLIYFQGTGAADDSGLPNDRFFAVRPEGSVSTLKIQRTERGDSAVYLCASSSVSGLAGGQAFFGPGTRLTVL.